A single sample gave rise to the 16 T cell receptor beta chains below, sequenced in a study of PD-L1 blockade in urothelial cancer. Produced via immunoSEQ multiplex PCR; TCRdb's table is partial and in-frame only. The table lists around 120,000 clones, roughly 88% of them singletons. Source: PBMCs, taken around atezolizumab (anti-PD-L1) treatment. These receptors were taken from a man over 45 with urothelial cancer.

Here the CDR3 DNA reads TGCGCCAGCCGAGTGAGTGGCGGGGGATCCTACAATGAGCAGTTCTTC. It yields the protein CASRVSGGGSYNEQFF. This sequence joins TRBV10-2 and TRBJ2-1, with TRBD2 identical over 7 bases. This CDR3 spans 16 amino acids. Germline assignment: CDR1 WSHSY and CDR2 SAAADI. Germline trimming cut 8 bases from V and 1 base from J; bases unmatched to any gene: 11.

In DNA, the CDR3 is TGTGCCAGCAGCTTGCCAGGAAACCCCTCTGGGGCCAACGTCCTGACTTTC. It specifies CASSLPGNPSGANVLTF. This chain connects TRBV5-4 to TRBJ2-6; D remains ambiguous. With 1 base removed from V and 0 bases from J, the gap between germline ends came to 11 bases. Looked up from germline, CDR1 is SGHNT and CDR2 is YYREEE (reference sequence). This CDR3 comprises 17 residues.

This clone has only one observation. The chain's CDR3 is CASSVFTGVGTEAFF. The CDR3 nucleotides read TGTGCCAGCAGTGTTTTTACGGGGGTTGGAACTGAAGCTTTCTTT. V usage is TRBV2 and J usage is TRBJ1-1; possible D gene TRBD1, 5 bases. CDR1 and CDR2 from the germline V gene are SNHLY and FYNNEI. V was clipped by 4 bases and J by 5 bases, with 17 bases between them. The CDR3 totals 15 residues.

This chain links TRBV12-5 with TRBJ1-2; TRBD1 might be the D (5 bases). With 5 bases removed from V and 5 bases from J, the gap between germline ends came to 30 bases. Germline lookup yields CDR1 LGHNT and CDR2 FRNRAP. This CDR3 contains 19 residues. The CDR3 DNA is TGTGCTAGTGGTCCCGCTCCGGGACGGAGGACGATGGGGGGATATGGCTACACCTTC. Protein product: CASGPAPGRRTMGGYGYTF.

This clone is a singleton in its sample. The chain has TRBV2 and TRBJ1-2; 7 nucleotides agree with TRBD1. With V trimmed by 5 bases and J by 4 bases, 10 bases remained unmatched. CDR1 SNHLY and CDR2 FYNNEI come from the germline V gene. The length of the CDR3 is 15 residues. For the CDR3, the DNA is TGTGCCAGCAGTTCGCAGGGACAGCGAGTCTATGGCTACACCTTC. Translating gives CASSSQGQRVYGYTF.

The gene calls are TRBV28 and TRBJ1-2; 8 nucleotides align to TRBD1. Trimming removed 6 bases from V and 4 bases from J; junction bases left unmatched: 13. CDR3 size: 16 residues. Per germline, CDR1 MDHEN and CDR2 SYDVKM. The CDR3 loop is CASRLLRQTGAYGYTF. The CDR3 nucleotides are TGTGCCAGCAGGCTCTTGCGCCAGACAGGGGCCTATGGCTACACCTTC.

This clone has more than one count but fewer than ten. The chain has TRBV7-9 and TRBJ2-1; 7 nucleotides match TRBD1. This CDR3 is built from 13 residues. Per the germline V gene, CDR1 is SEHNR and CDR2 is FQNEAQ (reference sequence). After removal of 4 bases from V and 7 bases from J, the junction contained 4 bases not matched to a gene. The CDR3 loop reads CASSWIQGNEQFF. The CDR3 nucleotides are TGTGCCAGCAGCTGGATACAGGGGAATGAGCAGTTCTTC. Complete variable domain (other parts from reference TRBV7-9 and TRBJ2-1): DTGVSQNPRHKITKRGQNVTFRCDPISEHNRLYWYRQTLGQGPEFLTYFQNEAQLEKSRLLSDRFSAERPKGSFSTLEIQRTEQGDSAMYLCASSWIQGNEQFFGPGTRLTVL.

The sample holds a few counts of this clone. Other DNA sequences in the same sample also yield this CDR3. The J gene is TRBJ2-7, the V gene TRBV2; 9 nucleotides match TRBD1. CDR1 is SNHLY, CDR2 FYNNEI, per germline. This CDR3 spans 14 amino acids. Trimming cost V 6 bases and J 5 bases; bases outside gene matches: 8. The CDR3 is CASSDRTGAHEQYF. CDR3 nucleotides: TGTGCCAGCAGCGACCGGACAGGGGCCCACGAGCAGTACTTC.

J is TRBJ1-6 and V is TRBV28, with D perhaps matching TRBD1 (6 bases). The V end lost 5 bases, the J end lost 10 bases, and 15 bases lay between the germline ends. CDR3 length: 14 residues. From germline, CDR1 is MDHEN and CDR2 SYDVKM. CDR3 in DNA: TGTGCCAGCAGTCATCAAAACAGGGTCTCACCCCTCCACTTT. Protein sequence: CASSHQNRVSPLHF. The variable domain in full, completed from reference TRBV28 and TRBJ1-6, reads DVKVTQSSRYLVKRTGEKVFLECVQDMDHENMFWYRQDPGLGLRLIYFSYDVKMKEKGDIPEGYSVSREKKERFSLILESASTNQTSMYLCASSHQNRVSPLHFGNGTRLTVT.

V is TRBV30 and J is TRBJ1-5; tentative D call: TRBD1 (5 bases). This CDR3 contains 13 residues. Germline CDR1 is GTSNPN and CDR2 is SVGIG (reference sequence). Trimming removed 2 bases at V and 5 bases at J, with 10 bases between. CDR3 sequence (DNA): TGTGCCTGGAGTCATCTAGGGGATCAGCCCCAGCATTTT. This translates into CAWSHLGDQPQHF.

V usage is TRBV4-1 and J usage is TRBJ2-7, with 7 bases that match TRBD1. The CDR3 runs 18 residues. Germline V lookup: CDR1 MGHRA, CDR2 YSYEKL. V shed 0 bases, J shed 2 bases, and the junction held 13 bases outside the gene matches. The CDR3 DNA is TGCGCCAGCAGCCAAGATCCGGCAGGGGGAAGGGCCCCCTACGAGCAGTACTTC. Translation gives CASSQDPAGGRAPYEQYF.

The chain combines TRBV5-1 with TRBJ2-1, with TRBD2 matching over 10 bases. Germline V CDR1 and CDR2: SGHRS, YFSETQ. V lost 0 bases to trimming and J lost 2 bases; unmatched junction nucleotides: 2. This CDR3 comprises 16 residues. The CDR3 reads CASSLDGLAAYNEQFF. DNA of the CDR3: TGCGCCAGCAGCTTGGACGGACTAGCGGCCTACAATGAGCAGTTCTTC.

The chain carries TRBV16 and TRBJ2-7; TRBD1 is a possible D gene (6 bases). CDR3 length: 13 residues. CDR1 KGHSY and CDR2 FQNENV come from the germline V gene. V shed 3 bases and J shed 7 bases, with 13 bases lying between them. This CDR3 is CASSHQGLGEQYF. The CDR3 nucleotides read TGTGCCAGCAGCCACCAGGGGTTGGGAGAGCAGTACTTC. The entire variable domain, with the rest obtained from reference TRBV16 and TRBJ2-7, is as follows: GEEVAQTPKHLVRGEGQKAKLYCAPIKGHSYVFWYQQVLKNEFKFLISFQNENVFDETGMPKERFSAKCLPNSPCSLEIQATKLEDSAVYFCASSHQGLGEQYFGPGTRLTVT.

The chain recombines TRBV5-1 with TRBJ2-7, with 10 bases lining up with TRBD1. Germline CDR1 reads SGHRS; CDR2 reads YFSETQ. V gave up 3 bases and J gave up 5 bases; unmatched junction bases: 11. The CDR3 is made up of 16 amino acids. CDR3 nucleotide sequence: TGCGCCAGCAGCTCCACCTCCGGGACAGGGGTCCACGAGCAGTACTTC. Encoded protein: CASSSTSGTGVHEQYF.

The rearrangement uses TRBV27 and TRBJ2-3; TRBD1 might be the D (5 bases). Trimming removed 1 base at V and 0 bases at J, with 8 bases between. CDR3 length: 15 amino acids. Germline CDR1 is MNHEY and CDR2 is SMNVEV (reference sequence). The CDR3 reads CASSLWGSSTDTQYF. CDR3 DNA sequence: TGTGCCAGCAGTTTATGGGGCAGTAGCACAGATACGCAGTATTTT.

The J gene is TRBJ2-1, the V gene TRBV28; 9 bases are a match to TRBD2. The germline V gene encodes CDR1 MDHEN and CDR2 SYDVKM. The CDR3 totals 18 residues. After removal of 4 bases from V and 4 bases from J, the junction contained 14 bases not matched to a gene. CDR3 sequence reads: CASSYPMLTSGDYNEQFF. CDR3 DNA: TGTGCCAGCAGTTACCCAATGCTGACTAGCGGAGATTACAATGAGCAGTTCTTC. The full variable domain, its missing parts supplied by reference TRBV28 and TRBJ2-1, is DVKVTQSSRYLVKRTGEKVFLECVQDMDHENMFWYRQDPGLGLRLIYFSYDVKMKEKGDIPEGYSVSREKKERFSLILESASTNQTSMYLCASSYPMLTSGDYNEQFFGPGTRLTVL.